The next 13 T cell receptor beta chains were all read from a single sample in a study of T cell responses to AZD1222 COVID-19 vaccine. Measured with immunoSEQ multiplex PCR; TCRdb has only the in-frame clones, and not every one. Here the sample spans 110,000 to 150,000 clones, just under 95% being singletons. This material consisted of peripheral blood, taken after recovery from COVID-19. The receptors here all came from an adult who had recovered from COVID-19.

The CDR3 sequence: CASSSGLAGENTGELFF. CDR3 in DNA: TGTGCCAGCAGCTCCGGACTAGCGGGAGAGAACACCGGGGAGCTGTTTTTT. The chain carries TRBV9 and TRBJ2-2, with 13 bases identical to TRBD2. The germline V gene encodes CDR1 SGDLS and CDR2 YYNGEE. CDR3 size: 17 residues. V lost 4 bases to trimming and J lost 1 base; unmatched junction nucleotides: 4.

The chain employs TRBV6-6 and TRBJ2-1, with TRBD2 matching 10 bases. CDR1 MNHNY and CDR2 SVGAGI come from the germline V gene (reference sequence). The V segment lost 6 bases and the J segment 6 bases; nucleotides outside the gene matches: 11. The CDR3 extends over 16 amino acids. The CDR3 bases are TGTGCCAGCAGCTCTACTAGCGGGACCCCGGGCAATGAGCAGTTCTTC. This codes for CASSSTSGTPGNEQFF.

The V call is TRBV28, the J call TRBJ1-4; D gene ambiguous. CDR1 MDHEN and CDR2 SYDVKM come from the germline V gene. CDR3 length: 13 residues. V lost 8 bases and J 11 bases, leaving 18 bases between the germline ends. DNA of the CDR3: TGTGCCAGCTACCACAGAAATATGCATAAACTGTTTTTT. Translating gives CASYHRNMHKLFF.

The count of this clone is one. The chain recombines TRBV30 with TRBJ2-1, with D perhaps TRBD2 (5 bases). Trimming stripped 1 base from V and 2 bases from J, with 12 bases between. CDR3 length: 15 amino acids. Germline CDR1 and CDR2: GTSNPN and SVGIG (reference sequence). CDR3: CAWSGHAGAYNEQFF. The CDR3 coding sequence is TGTGCCTGGAGTGGCCACGCGGGCGCCTACAATGAGCAGTTCTTC.

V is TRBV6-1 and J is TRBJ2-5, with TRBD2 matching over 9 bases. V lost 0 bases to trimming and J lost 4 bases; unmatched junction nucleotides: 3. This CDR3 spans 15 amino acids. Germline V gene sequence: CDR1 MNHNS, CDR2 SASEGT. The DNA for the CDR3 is TGTGCCAGCAGTGAAGCGACTAGCGGTGCAGAGACCCAGTACTTC. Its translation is CASSEATSGAETQYF.

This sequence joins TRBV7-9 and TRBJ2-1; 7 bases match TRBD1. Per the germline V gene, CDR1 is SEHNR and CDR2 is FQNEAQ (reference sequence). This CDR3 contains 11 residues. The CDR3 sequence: CVYQGVNEQFF. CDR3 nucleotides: TGTGTCTATCAGGGGGTCAATGAGCAGTTCTTC.

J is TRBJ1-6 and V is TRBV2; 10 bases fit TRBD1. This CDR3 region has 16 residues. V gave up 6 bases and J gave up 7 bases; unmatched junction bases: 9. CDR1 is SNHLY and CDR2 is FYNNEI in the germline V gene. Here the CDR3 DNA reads TGTGCCAGCAGAAAACTCCGGGACAGGGGCAATTCACCCCTCCACTTT. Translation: CASRKLRDRGNSPLHF. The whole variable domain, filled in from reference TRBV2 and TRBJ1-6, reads EPEVTQTPSHQVTQMGQEVILRCVPISNHLYFYWYRQILGQKVEFLVSFYNNEISEKSEIFDDQFSVERPDGSNFTLKIRSTKLEDSAMYFCASRKLRDRGNSPLHFGNGTRLTVT.

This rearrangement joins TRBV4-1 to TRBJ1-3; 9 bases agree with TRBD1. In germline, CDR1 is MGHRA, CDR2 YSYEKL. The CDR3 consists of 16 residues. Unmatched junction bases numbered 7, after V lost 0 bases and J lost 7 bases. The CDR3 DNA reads TGCGCCAGCAGCCAAGATCCTTGGGACAGGGTGAACACCATATATTTT. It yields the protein CASSQDPWDRVNTIYF.

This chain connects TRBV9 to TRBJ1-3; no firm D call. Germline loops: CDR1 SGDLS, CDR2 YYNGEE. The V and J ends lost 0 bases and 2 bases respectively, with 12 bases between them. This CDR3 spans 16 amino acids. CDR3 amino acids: CASSVAAAAAGNTIYF. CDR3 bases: TGTGCCAGCAGCGTAGCTGCGGCGGCTGCTGGAAACACCATATATTTT. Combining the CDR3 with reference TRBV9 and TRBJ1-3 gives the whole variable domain DSGVTQTPKHLITATGQRVTLRCSPRSGDLSVYWYQQSLDQGLQFLIQYYNGEERAKGNILERFSAQQFPDLHSELNLSSLELGDSALYFCASSVAAAAAGNTIYFGEGSWLTVV.

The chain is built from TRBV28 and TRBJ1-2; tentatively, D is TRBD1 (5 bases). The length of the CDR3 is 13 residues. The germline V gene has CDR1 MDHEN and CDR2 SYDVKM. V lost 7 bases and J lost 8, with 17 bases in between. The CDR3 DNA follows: TGTGCCAGCACACCCAGCGAGGGACGAGGCTACACCTTC. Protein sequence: CASTPSEGRGYTF.

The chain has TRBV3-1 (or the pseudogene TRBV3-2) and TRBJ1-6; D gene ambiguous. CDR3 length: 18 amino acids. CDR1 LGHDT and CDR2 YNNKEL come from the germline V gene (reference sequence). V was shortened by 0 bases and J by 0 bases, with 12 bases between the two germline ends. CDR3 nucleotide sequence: TGTGCCAGCAGCCAAGATACCACACCGAGCTCCTATAATTCACCCCTCCACTTT. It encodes CASSQDTTPSSYNSPLHF.

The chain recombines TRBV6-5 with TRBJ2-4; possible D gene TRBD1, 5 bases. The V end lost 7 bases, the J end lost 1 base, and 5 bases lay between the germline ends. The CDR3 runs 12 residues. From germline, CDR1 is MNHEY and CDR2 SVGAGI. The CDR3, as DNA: TGTGCCAGCAAGGGGGCCAAAAACATTCAGTACTTC. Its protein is CASKGAKNIQYF.

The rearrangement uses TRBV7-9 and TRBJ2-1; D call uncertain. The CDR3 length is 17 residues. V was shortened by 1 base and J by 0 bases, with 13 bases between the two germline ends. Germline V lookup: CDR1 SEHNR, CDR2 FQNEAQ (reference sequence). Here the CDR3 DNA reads TGTGCCAGCAGCTTAGATCAACTGGGAAGCTCCTACAATGAGCAGTTCTTC. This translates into CASSLDQLGSSYNEQFF. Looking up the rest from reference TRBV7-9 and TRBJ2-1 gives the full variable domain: DTGVSQNPRHKITKRGQNVTFRCDPISEHNRLYWYRQTLGQGPEFLTYFQNEAQLEKSRLLSDRFSAERPKGSFSTLEIQRTEQGDSAMYLCASSLDQLGSSYNEQFFGPGTRLTVL.